This TCR beta chain was sequenced in a study of cytomegalovirus exposure and HLA in healthy donors (dated by TCRdb to 2017 to 2019). General notes on the study: An earlier analysis of approximately 640 of the donors reported 250 to 350 Gb of sequence data and approximately 110 million unique TCR beta sequences from about 200 million T cells. About 280 gigabases of sequencing data and tens of millions of unique TCR sequences made up an early release that covered approximately 650 HLA-typed donors. Of the 398 genotyped donors, over 70% fell in the genetic ancestry cluster associated with self-reported Caucasian donors. The aim of the study was to test whether cataloging public T cell receptors could identify signatures of past pathogen exposure. The T cell repertoires of 550 to 850 subjects were profiled by immunosequencing and related to cytomegalovirus serostatus. In addition to the first cohort of around 670 subjects, a separate validation cohort of 130 or so different subjects was used. High-throughput TCR immunosequencing, statistical association of individual TCRs with disease status, and machine learning were combined to predict cytomegalovirus infection status. In a later analysis, previously published TCR beta repertoires from 670 or so donors were re-analyzed and high-resolution HLA genotyping was added so that TCR occurrence patterns could be studied. The later analysis used no new phenotypic data to find candidate immune exposures, relying instead on TCR beta sequences and their occurrence across donors. In an earlier analysis of over 550 of the donors, high-throughput TCR beta sequencing was used to judge whether each TCR beta V gene segment behaved as functional or pseudogenic. Alongside the repertoire data, information on donor age, sex, ethnicity and CMV serostatus was compiled. Genome-wide SNP genotypes for about 65% of the 666 donors were used in a later genetic analysis, which treated that subset as a discovery cohort. All discovery cohort repertoires had been generated on a single sequencing platform. HLA typing included class I and class II loci at four-digit resolution. The number of donors typed differed by locus, with roughly 629-640 for A, B, C, DRB1 and DQB1, about 500 for DQA1, approximately 570 for DPA1, and 400 to 490 for DPB1. Because of strong linkage in the cohort, four to six DR-DQ haplotypes were treated as single units for association and clustering. On average, about 240,000 unique TCR beta nucleotide sequences were sequenced per donor among about 400 genotyped donors of the cohort, with approximately 18% of those sequences being non-productive.

Broader findings and caveats from the paper: Most TCR sequences were observed very rarely across donors, whereas some public TCRs were present in many individuals. In a later analysis, most CMV-associated TCR beta chains were found to appear HLA-restricted, with HLA associations seemingly driven largely by CMV exposure. In the study, around 160 TCR beta chains were listed as associated with cytomegalovirus. Because HLA typing was unavailable for some donors at each locus, only the typed subset was used in association tests. In a later analysis, several top co-occurrence clusters were reported to appear linked to parvovirus B19, influenza, CMV and Epstein-Barr virus. The earlier analysis of almost 600 of the donors excluded 15 to 20 rarely observed V segments, including chromosome 9 orphons, because counts were too low. Compared with equally common non-associated chains, HLA-associated TCR beta chains in a later analysis were more clonally expanded and had lower generation probabilities. An earlier analysis of approximately 590 of the donors showed that most TCR beta V segments appeared in productive rearrangements either about 87% or about 30% of the time, which broadly matched IMGT annotations. A further reported finding was that TCR beta sequences accurately predicted the HLA-A and HLA-B alleles for most subjects in the first cohort. Immune exposure information for the cohort was limited to CMV serostatus. Specific HLA alleles were associated with 15,000 to 20,000 TCR beta sequences at a false discovery rate of 0.05 in a later analysis. The authors suggested that the approach could potentially be generalized to other disease states and immunological phenotypes. Sequencing depth was assumed to be roughly uniform across donors in the presence/absence analyses, though that assumption may not hold. Compared with the roughly 700-donor mean, donors in an Asian-associated ancestry cluster had fewer N-insertions in productive TCRs, according to a later genetic analysis. Only TCR beta chains were sequenced in this cohort, and the absence of alpha or paired-chain data limited detectable features. A group of highly shared sequence variants was considered likely to be a technical artifact of the sequencing pipeline. Three of the identified cytomegalovirus-associated TCR beta chains were confirmed in vitro to be specific for cytomegalovirus antigens. According to a later analysis, TCR association rates differed among HLA loci, with DRB1 alleles showing the most associated TCRs and HLA-C alleles showing the fewest. Correlated functional status among segregating V segments might reflect linkage disequilibrium, but an unknown experimental factor could not be ruled out. The classifier was reported to diagnose cytomegalovirus status with high specificity and sensitivity in both the original cohort and the validation cohort. Assigning TCR associations to individual alleles was difficult when HLA alleles, especially DR and DQ, strongly co-occurred. In a later genetic analysis, a missense DCLRE1C variant was associated with V-gene and J-gene trimming of TCR beta chains, and the association was replicated in an independent cohort.

The library was made by the immunoSEQ multiplex PCR assay. The multiplex PCR relied on a mix of 60 forward primers for TCR Vbeta segments and 13 reverse primers for TCR Jbeta segments. The CDR3 region of rearranged TCR beta genes was amplified from genomic DNA with a multiplex PCR assay. The amplified TCR beta libraries were sequenced on the Illumina HiSeq System as 87-base-pair reads. The source study handled its data this way. Across the 500 to 700 repertoires, a later analysis counted 78 million or so unique TCR beta chains, 8.5 million to 12 million of which were shared by at least two donors. Raw reads were error-corrected and collapsed into unique sequences by a nearest-neighbor algorithm in which closely related sequences were merged to remove PCR and sequencing errors. Alignment of CDR3 sequences to IMGT reference sequences was used to assign V, D and J gene segments. For a sequence to be retained, at least a six-nucleotide match to both a V gene segment and a J gene segment was required. Rearrangements were classified as productive when the CDR3 lacked stop codons and remained in frame with V and J, and all other rearrangements were classified as non-productive. Following IMGT convention, CDR3 was defined as the stretch from the second conserved V-encoded cysteine up to the conserved J-encoded phenylalanine. The earlier analysis of about 570 of the donors excluded any sequence lacking an unambiguous match to a single V gene segment. An earlier analysis of a few hundred of the donors classified V segments as functional when productive rearrangements were above 56.7% and as segregating when the standard deviation between donors was above 5%. To diagnose cytomegalovirus status from the catalog of TCR beta chain sequences, a statistical classification framework was built. A later analysis assigned V and J genes by comparing TCR nucleotide sequences with IMGT/GENE-DB human TR gene sequences. The TCRdist pipeline was used in a later analysis to assign CDR3 sequences and most-parsimonious VDJ recombination scenarios. In a later analysis, every TCR beta chain was defined by the combination of its CDR3 amino acid sequence and its V-gene family, and reads without a unique V-gene family were dropped. In a later analysis, some 600 highly shared, low-generation-probability nucleotide sequences were removed to address suspected cross-contamination and a sequencing artifact. In a later analysis, a clonal expansion index for each public chain was calculated from normalized within-repertoire ranks of inferred template counts. In a later analysis, generation probabilities were computed with a VDJ recombination model fitted to out-of-frame rearrangements, and the resulting probabilities were checked against IGoR. In a later analysis, hypergeometric tests were used to score TCR-TCR, TCR-HLA and TCR-CMV co-occurrence, with a repertoire-size bias correction applied to TCR pairs. A later analysis estimated false discovery rates by permuting HLA or CMV assignments 20 times. In a later analysis, co-occurring TCRs were grouped using DBSCAN, with TCRdist sequence similarity added in when clustering inside HLA-allele-positive subsets. Repertoires with fewer than 30,000 or more than 120,000 public chains were left out of co-occurrence clustering, as were a handful of repertoires with anomalous nucleotide sharing. TCRdb re-hosts the immuneACCESS table, in-frame sequences only. Its copies lack some clones; in the studies checked, an unresolved V gene accounts for under half of them, and the cause for the rest is not known. That table furnishes V, J and clone size, whereas the DNA furnished D and trimming. The sample data list more than 110,000 clones, and almost 80% of these were observed just once. Together, the top ten hold about 0.91% of the sample.

The cohort comprised some 700 healthy bone marrow donors. Cohort members were all nominally healthy when sampled, although unrecorded immune exposures were likely present. The donor was CMV seronegative and belonged to the group of several hundred seronegative cohort members. Every donor gave a peripheral blood sample, and the peripheral blood mononuclear cells from that sample were used for TCR beta sequencing. Genomic DNA extraction from the blood cell samples was performed with the Qiagen DNeasy Blood Extraction Kit. Comments on this clone: What this receptor recognizes is not known. Base qualities are missing; no much larger clone stands one base away.

Sample: PBMCs. The sequence was obtained from a man aged 18-30 years in good health and CMV-seronegative.

Read as DNA, the sequence is TGTGCCAGTACCCCGCCCGGAGTCGGAGAAGCTTTCTTT. It translates as CASTPPGVGEAFF. This receptor chain uses TRBV19 and TRBJ1-1; the D gene remains uncertain. Including the terminal cysteine and phenylalanine, the CDR3 comprises 13 residues. The only DNA kept is the CDR3, 39 bases in frame from the first base. CDR1 and CDR2 are read off the germline V gene (reference sequence) as LNHDA and SQIVND. V loses 7 bases, J loses 8 bases, and the germline ends lie 17 bases apart.